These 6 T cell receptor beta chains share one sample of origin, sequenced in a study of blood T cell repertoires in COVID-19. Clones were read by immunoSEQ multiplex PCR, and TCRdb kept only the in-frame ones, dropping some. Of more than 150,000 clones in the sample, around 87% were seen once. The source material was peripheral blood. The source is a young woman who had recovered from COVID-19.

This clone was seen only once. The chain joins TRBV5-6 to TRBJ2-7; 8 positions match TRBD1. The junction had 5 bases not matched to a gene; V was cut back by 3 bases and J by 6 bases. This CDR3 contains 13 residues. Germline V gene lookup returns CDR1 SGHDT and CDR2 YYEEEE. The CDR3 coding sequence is TGTGCCAGCAGCTGGACAGGGATCGGCGAGCAGTACGTC. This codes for CASSWTGIGEQYV.

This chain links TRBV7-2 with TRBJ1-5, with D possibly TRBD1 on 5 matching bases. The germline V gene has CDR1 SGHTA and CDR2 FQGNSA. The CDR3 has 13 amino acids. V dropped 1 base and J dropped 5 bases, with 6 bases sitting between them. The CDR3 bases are TGTGCCAGCAGCTTAGTAGGGGATCAGCCCCAGCATTTT. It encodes CASSLVGDQPQHF.

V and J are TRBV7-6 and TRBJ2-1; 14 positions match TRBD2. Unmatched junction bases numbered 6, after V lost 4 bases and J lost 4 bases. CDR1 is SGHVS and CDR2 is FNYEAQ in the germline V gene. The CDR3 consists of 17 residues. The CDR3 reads CASSWTSGRTGYNEQFF. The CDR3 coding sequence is TGTGCCAGCAGCTGGACTAGCGGGAGGACGGGGTACAATGAGCAGTTCTTC.

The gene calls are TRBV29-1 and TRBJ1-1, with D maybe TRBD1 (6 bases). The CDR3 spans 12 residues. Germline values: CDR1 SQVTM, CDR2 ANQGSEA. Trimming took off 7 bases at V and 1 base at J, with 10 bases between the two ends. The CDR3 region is CSGGHPNTEAFF. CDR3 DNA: TGCAGCGGGGGACACCCGAACACTGAAGCTTTCTTT.

The CDR3 protein is CASSQTTGGYYEQYV. CDR3 DNA sequence: TGCGCCAGCAGCCAAACGACAGGGGGCTACTACGAGCAGTACGTC. The rearrangement links TRBV4-1 to TRBJ2-7, with 10 bases aligning to TRBD1. The CDR3 sequence is 15 residues long. With V trimmed by 2 bases and J by 3 bases, 4 bases remained unmatched. Germline V CDR1 and CDR2: MGHRA, YSYEKL.

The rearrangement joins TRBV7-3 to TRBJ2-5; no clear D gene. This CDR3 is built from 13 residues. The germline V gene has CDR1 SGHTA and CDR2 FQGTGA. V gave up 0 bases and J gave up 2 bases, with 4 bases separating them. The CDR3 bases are TGTGCCAGCAGCTTAACAGCTCAAGAGACCCAGTACTTC. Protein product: CASSLTAQETQYF.